This is a list of T cell receptor beta chains from one sample in a study of cytomegalovirus exposure and HLA in healthy donors. The method was immunoSEQ multiplex PCR; TCRdb's version includes in-frame clones alone and lacks a portion of them. The table shows 90,000 to 150,000 clones, with roughly 87% occurring only once. Sequencing input: PBMCs. The receptor source for this set is a woman under 30 in good health and CMV-seronegative. The CDR3 runs from the conserved cysteine through the conserved F or W. D genes are given only for firm matches. Some rows mark clone size as missing; the rest say once, few, many or name a class of expanded clone.

V gene,clone size,J gene,D gene,CDR3 protein,CDR3 DNA
TRBV5-1,.,TRBJ2-7,TRBD2,CASSTRAIAGGEQYF,TGCGCCAGCAGCACCCGAGCGATAGCGGGGGGTGAGCAGTACTTC
TRBV5-1,.,TRBJ1-1,TRBD1,CASSPTGGRLNTEAFF,TGCGCCAGCAGCCCAACAGGGGGCCGCCTGAACACTGAAGCTTTCTTT
TRBV6-1,.,TRBJ1-1,.,CASRKGGNTEAFF,TGTGCCAGCAGAAAGGGAGGGAACACTGAAGCTTTCTTT
TRBV6-1,.,TRBJ2-6,.,CASSEVGGANVLTF,TGTGCCAGCAGTGAAGTTGGCGGGGCCAACGTCCTGACTTTC
TRBV27,.,TRBJ1-6,TRBD1,CASSFFLAGGDLPLHF,TGTGCCAGCAGTTTTTTTTTAGCAGGGGGAGATCTACCCCTCCACTTT
TRBV30,.,TRBJ2-3,TRBD2,CAGGLAGGRDTQYF,TGTGCCGGAGGACTAGCGGGGGGCCGAGATACGCAGTATTTT
TRBV4-3,few,TRBJ1-5,TRBD1,CASSHGTGTGYSNQPQHF,TGCGCCAGCAGCCATGGAACCGGGACAGGGTATAGCAATCAGCCCCAGCATTTT
TRBV19,.,TRBJ2-6,.,CASRISGANVLTF,TGTGCCAGTCGCATTAGTGGGGCCAACGTCCTGACTTTC
TRBV6-5,.,TRBJ2-7,.,CASRRQAGNEQYF,TGTGCCAGCAGACGACAGGCTGGAAATGAGCAGTACTTC
TRBV5-4,.,TRBJ2-3,.,CASSFGPSTDTQYF,TGTGCCAGCAGCTTTGGGCCGAGCACAGATACGCAGTATTTT
TRBV27,.,TRBJ1-6,.,CASSLGRGGLTSPLHF,TGTGCCAGCAGTTTAGGCCGCGGGGGATTAACTTCACCCCTCCACTTT
TRBV6-1,.,TRBJ2-7,.,CASSKSGTSYEQYF,TGTGCCAGCAGTAAGTCCGGGACAAGCTACGAGCAGTACTTC
TRBV5-8,.,TRBJ1-2,TRBD1,CASSLTGQGAGYGYTF,TGTGCCAGCAGCTTAACAGGACAGGGGGCCGGCTATGGCTACACCTTC
TRBV10-3,once,TRBJ1-2,TRBD1,CAISGGQGAGYGYTF,TGTGCCATCAGTGGGGGACAGGGGGCGGGGTATGGCTACACCTTC
TRBV23-1,.,TRBJ1-1,.,CATCPTRVNTEAFF,TGCGCCACCTGTCCTACCCGAGTGAACACTGAAGCTTTCTTT
TRBV7-2,once,TRBJ1-2,.,CASSLPSGGTYGYTF,TGTGCCAGCAGCTTACCGTCCGGGGGGACTTATGGCTACACCTTC
TRBV19,.,TRBJ1-5,TRBD1,CASSIQGASNQPQHF,TGTGCCAGTAGTATACAGGGGGCGAGCAATCAGCCCCAGCATTTT
TRBV6-1,.,TRBJ2-1,TRBD2,CASSELRAGGLLSYNEQFF,TGTGCCAGCAGTGAACTCCGGGCGGGGGGGTTACTGTCCTACAATGAGCAGTTCTTC
TRBV5-1,few,TRBJ2-7,TRBD1,CASNSGGSYEQYF,TGCGCCAGCAACTCAGGGGGTTCCTACGAGCAGTACTTC
TRBV7-2,.,TRBJ2-5,TRBD1,CASSLNRGRETQYF,TGTGCCAGCAGCTTAAACAGGGGGCGAGAGACCCAGTACTTC
TRBV15,.,TRBJ2-3,TRBD2,CATSSRKRLAGVDTQYF,TGTGCCACCAGCAGCCGGAAAAGGCTGGCGGGAGTAGATACGCAGTATTTT
TRBV5-1,.,TRBJ2-6,.,CASSPSRANVLTF,TGCGCCAGCAGCCCTTCTCGGGCCAACGTCCTGACTTTC
TRBV27,.,TRBJ2-5,.,CASSFANRAGETQYF,TGTGCCAGCAGTTTCGCGAACAGGGCGGGTGAGACCCAGTACTTC
TRBV19,.,TRBJ1-5,TRBD1,CASSIATGGNQPQHF,TGTGCCAGTAGTATAGCGACAGGGGGCAATCAGCCCCAGCATTTT
TRBV6-5,.,TRBJ1-2,TRBD1,CASSYLGQGSGYTF,TGTGCCAGCAGTTACTTAGGACAGGGCTCTGGCTACACCTTC
TRBV5-6,.,TRBJ1-1,.,CASSLPDIEAFF,TGTGCCAGCAGCTTACCTGACATCGAAGCTTTCTTT
TRBV19,.,TRBJ2-1,TRBD2,CASKRGSSYNEQFF,TGTGCCAGTAAACGCGGGAGCTCCTACAATGAGCAGTTCTTC
TRBV30,few,TRBJ1-2,TRBD1,CAWSAWGQGPVEGYTF,TGTGCCTGGAGCGCATGGGGACAGGGCCCCGTGGAGGGCTACACCTTC
TRBV5-1,.,TRBJ2-7,.,CASSLMTYYEQYF,TGCGCCAGCAGCTTGATGACATATTACGAGCAGTACTTC
TRBV7-2,once,TRBJ1-2,.,CASSLSQGWHGYTF,TGTGCCAGCAGCCTCTCACAGGGCTGGCATGGCTACACCTTC
TRBV5-5,.,TRBJ1-1,TRBD1,CASSPIAGQGRNTEAFF,TGTGCCAGCAGCCCCATAGCCGGACAGGGGAGAAACACTGAAGCTTTCTTT
TRBV6-1,.,TRBJ2-7,TRBD2,CASSEGLAGAYEQYF,TGTGCCAGCAGTGAAGGACTAGCGGGAGCCTACGAGCAGTACTTC
TRBV27,.,TRBJ2-7,.,CASSFFNRVAHEQYF,TGTGCCAGCAGTTTTTTTAACAGGGTAGCTCACGAGCAGTACTTC
TRBV4-1,few,TRBJ2-2,TRBD2,CASSHTSAGELFF,TGCGCCAGCAGCCATACTAGCGCCGGGGAGCTGTTTTTT
TRBV5-6,once,TRBJ1-2,.,CASSLRRGLYGYTF,TGCGCCAGCAGCTTGCGCCGGGGTCTCTATGGCTACACCTTC
TRBV6-1,.,TRBJ1-1,TRBD1,CASSEAGTGGTEAFF,TGTGCCAGCAGTGAGGCCGGGACAGGGGGCACTGAAGCTTTCTTT
TRBV29-1,once,TRBJ2-3,TRBD2,CSATSSGGSTDTQYF,TGCAGCGCTACGTCCAGCGGGGGCAGCACAGATACGCAGTATTTT
TRBV11-3,.,TRBJ2-5,TRBD2,CASSLGLAGEWETQYF,TGTGCCAGCAGCCTGGGGCTAGCGGGGGAATGGGAGACCCAGTACTTC
TRBV27,.,TRBJ2-7,TRBD2,CASSRSLGVAGPYEQYF,TGTGCCAGCAGTAGATCCCTAGGGGTAGCGGGCCCCTACGAGCAGTACTTC
TRBV7-9,.,TRBJ2-6,.,CASSSTAGAGGANVLTF,TGTGCCAGCAGCTCCACCGCGGGGGCCGGAGGGGCCAACGTCCTGACTTTC
TRBV7-9,.,TRBJ1-1,TRBD1,CASSSRDREAFF,TGTGCCAGCAGCTCCCGGGACAGGGAAGCTTTCTTT
TRBV2,.,TRBJ2-2,.,CAKDTPSNTGELFF,TGTGCCAAAGACACCCCATCGAACACCGGGGAGCTGTTTTTT
TRBV6-1,.,TRBJ2-6,.,CASSGRVSGANGLTF,TGTGCCAGCAGTGGCCGGGTCTCTGGGGCCAACGGCCTGACTTTC
TRBV18,once,TRBJ2-3,.,CASSPPSGGLDTQYF,TGTGCCAGCTCACCACCGAGCGGCGGGCTAGATACGCAGTATTTT
TRBV19,.,TRBJ2-2,TRBD2,CASSIGSGRYVGELFF,TGTGCCAGTAGTATAGGAAGCGGGAGGTATGTCGGGGAGCTGTTTTTT
TRBV28,.,TRBJ1-3,.,CASTMTGSGNTIYF,TGTGCCAGCACCATGACAGGCTCTGGAAACACCATATATTTT
TRBV7-9,.,TRBJ1-1,TRBD1,CASSIQGENTEAFF,TGTGCCAGCAGTATCCAGGGGGAGAACACTGAAGCTTTCTTT
TRBV6-6,once,TRBJ2-2,.,CASSYGGLSNTGELFF,TGTGCCAGCAGTTACGGGGGACTTTCGAACACCGGGGAGCTGTTTTTT
TRBV2,.,TRBJ2-7,TRBD2,CANGLAGHEQYF,TGTGCCAATGGACTAGCGGGGCACGAGCAGTACTTC
TRBV2,.,TRBJ2-2,TRBD2,CAVRLALNTGELFF,TGTGCCGTCCGACTAGCGCTCAACACCGGGGAGCTGTTTTTT
TRBV6-1,.,TRBJ1-2,.,CASSLLNRAEGGYTF,TGTGCCAGCAGTTTGCTGAACAGGGCAGAGGGTGGCTACACCTTC
TRBV6-5,.,TRBJ2-5,TRBD1,CASSPDRARETQYF,TGTGCCAGCAGTCCGGACAGGGCCCGGGAGACCCAGTACTTC
TRBV19,.,TRBJ1-2,.,CASSIALTDYGYTF,TGTGCCAGTAGTATAGCCTTGACAGACTATGGCTACACCTTC